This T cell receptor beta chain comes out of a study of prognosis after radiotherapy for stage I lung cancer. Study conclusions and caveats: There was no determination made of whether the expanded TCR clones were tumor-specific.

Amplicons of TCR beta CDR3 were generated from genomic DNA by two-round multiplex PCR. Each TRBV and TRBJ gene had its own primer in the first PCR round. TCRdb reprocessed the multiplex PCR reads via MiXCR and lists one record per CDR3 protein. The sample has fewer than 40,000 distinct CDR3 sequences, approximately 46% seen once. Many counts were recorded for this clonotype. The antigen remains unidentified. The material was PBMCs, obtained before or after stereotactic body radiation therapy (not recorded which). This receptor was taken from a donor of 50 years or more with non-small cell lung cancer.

The CDR3 loop reads CASSQGRSYEQYF. The CDR3, as DNA: TGCGCCAGCAGCCAAGGGAGATCCTACGAGCAGTACTTC. The chain has TRBV5-1 and TRBJ2-7, with D tentatively TRBD2 (5 bases). The CDR3 has 13 residues. The V gene lost 4 bases and the J gene lost 1 base, with 9 bases spanning the gap. The V gene's germline CDR1 is SGHRS and CDR2 YFSETQ.